This T cell receptor (beta chain) was found in a study of shared clonotypes between healthy human individuals (dated by TCRdb to 2020 to 2022). Context from the whole study: A couple of women and three men aged 18 to 49 years were included in the cohort. Per donor, three plates each were used for CD4 naive and CD4 memory, two for CD8 naive, and one for CD8 memory. To estimate repertoire size and how much clonotypes are shared between individuals, the study performed deep sequencing of blood TCR repertoires from five healthy adults. To increase sequencing depth and limit assay-specific biases, different laboratories used diverse techniques to prepare libraries and sequence TCR repertoires. Per donor, leukapheresis produced somewhere between about 0.9 and 9.5 billion PBMCs. What the research found in general, with its limitations: Naive subsets generally had larger estimated clonotype richness than memory subsets did. Sampling was restricted to blood, and TCR repertoires in tissues likely differ from the TCR repertoires found in blood. Across a few donors, approximately 5% of naive CD4, more than 3% of naive CD8, 2.3% of memory CD4, and around 0.4% of memory CD8 clonotypes were shared. Higher generation probabilities were observed for clonotypes shared by all four sorted-subset donors than for non-shared clonotypes. Because the study included a small number of donors, the genetic and exposure-history diversity represented was limited. Pairwise subsampling led to the expectation that sequencing depth would affect the degree of clonotype sharing among donors. Incomplete sequencing was indicated by rarefaction of sorted-subset datasets, despite the large sequencing depth.

This clone was recorded once. Its antigen target is currently unknown. No much larger clone exists at a distance of one base, and base qualities are not known. Healthy HIV-negative adults with no recently reported acute infections or vaccinations were included as donors. Every donor was a Caucasian adult residing in Nashville, Tennessee, USA. CD4+ T cells were enriched through magnetic negative selection, after which naive cells were positively selected on CD45RA and the remaining negative fraction served as the memory subset. Blood was obtained by leukapheresis, after which PBMCs were separated by Ficoll-Histopaque density gradient centrifugation and cryopreserved in liquid nitrogen vapor phase. Analytical flow cytometry was used to check the purity and quantity of every magnetically sorted T cell population. Each sorted fraction had its genomic DNA isolated and then quantified by UV absorbance on a Nanodrop 2000c.

Using the deep immunoSEQ assay, multiplex PCR amplified TCR CDR3 regions from genomic DNA. For each cell subset, the extracted genomic DNA was distributed evenly across all wells of several immunoSEQ 96-well plates, and each plate served as one replicate. For sorted subsets, each replicate PCR was loaded with roughly 200 ng genomic DNA, equivalent to 30,000 or so T cell genomes. The purified libraries were quantified using a Qubit 3.0 fluorometer, sized with a Bioanalyzer 2100, and then quantified again using the KAPA Library Quantification kit. A separate single-read 150-cycle Illumina NextSeq 550 flow cell was used to sequence each immunoSEQ 96-well plate. The original pipeline was this. Because the immunoSEQ output held only junctional sequences and lacked quality scores, the filtering could not match the filtering applied to full-length reads. To assign V/J genes and CDR3, sequences were annotated using PyIR, a Python wrapper for IgBLAST v1.9, with IMGT germline references. Reads were filtered out if the reads had weak V/J assignments (E-value above 1e-6), no CDR3, stop codons, out-of-frame junctions, or ambiguous translated residues. V3J clonotypes were defined by identical inferred V gene, J gene, and CDR3 amino acid sequence. Percentage overlap between repertoires was calculated by dividing the number of shared unique clonotypes by the size of the smaller repertoire. Repertoire richness was assessed with RTK rarefaction, the Chao1 estimator, and Recon v2.1 estimates of unobserved clonotypes. Generation probabilities were computed with OLGA for all TCRbeta clonotypes obtained by the gDNA method from several donors. What TCRdb holds here is the immuneACCESS table cut down to in-frame rearrangements. Part of the clones is not present; checked against another copy, under half of the missing clones reflect an unresolved V gene, and the others are unexplained. V and J calls and clone size are copied from that table; D and trimming were computed from the DNA. Across this sample there are 2,100,000 or so clones, with around 95% seen only once. The ten largest clones take up roughly 0.13% of the sample.

From the cysteine through the phenylalanine, the CDR3 covers 12 amino acids. This entry keeps only the CDR3 DNA: 36 bases, framed from base 1. Trimming takes 2 bases from V and 2 bases from J, and the germline ends sit 7 bases apart. As encoded in the germline V gene (reference sequence), CDR1 is GTSNPN while CDR2 is SVGIG. The sequence links TRBV30 to TRBJ2-7, with no reliable assignment of the D segment. The sequenced sample consisted of naive CD4+ T cells sorted from blood. Interpreted using the paper, the cell subset or site label stands for: CD45RA+ positively selected. The clonotype was recovered from a man between 18 and 29 years old in good health. The sequenced DNA is TGTGCCTGGAGTAGGATGGCCTACGAGCAGTACTTC. Its protein is CAWSRMAYEQYF.